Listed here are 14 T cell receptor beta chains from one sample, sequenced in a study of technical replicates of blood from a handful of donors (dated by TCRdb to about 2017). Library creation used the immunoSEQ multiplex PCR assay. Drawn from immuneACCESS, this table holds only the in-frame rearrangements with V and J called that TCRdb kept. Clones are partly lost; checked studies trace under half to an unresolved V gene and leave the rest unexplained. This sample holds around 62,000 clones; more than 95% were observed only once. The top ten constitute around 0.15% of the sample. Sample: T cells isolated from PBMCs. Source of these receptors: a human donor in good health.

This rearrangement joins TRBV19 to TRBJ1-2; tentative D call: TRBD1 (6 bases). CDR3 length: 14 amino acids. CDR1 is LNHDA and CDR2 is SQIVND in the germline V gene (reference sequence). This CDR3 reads CVAGRGLSPYGYTF. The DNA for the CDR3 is TGTGTAGCCGGCAGGGGTCTCTCGCCGTATGGCTACACCTTC.

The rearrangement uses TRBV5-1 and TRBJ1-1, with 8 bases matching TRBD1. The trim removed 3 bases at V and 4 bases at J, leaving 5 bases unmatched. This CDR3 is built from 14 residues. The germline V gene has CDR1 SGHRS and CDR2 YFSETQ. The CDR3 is CASSSTGEVTEAFF. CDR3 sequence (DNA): TGCGCCAGCAGCTCGACAGGGGAGGTCACTGAAGCTTTCTTT.

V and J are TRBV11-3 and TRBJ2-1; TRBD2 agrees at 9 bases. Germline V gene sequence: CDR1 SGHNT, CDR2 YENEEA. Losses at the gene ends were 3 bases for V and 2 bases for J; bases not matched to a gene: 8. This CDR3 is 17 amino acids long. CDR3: CASSLTGTSGPYNEQFF. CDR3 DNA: TGTGCCAGCAGCTTGACCGGTACTAGCGGGCCCTACAATGAGCAGTTCTTC.

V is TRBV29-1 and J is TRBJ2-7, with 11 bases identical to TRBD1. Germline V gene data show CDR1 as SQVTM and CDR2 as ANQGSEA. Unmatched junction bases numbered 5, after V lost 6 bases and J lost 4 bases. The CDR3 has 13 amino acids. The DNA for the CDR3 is TGCAGCGTCCCGGGACAGGGGGAATACGAGCAGTACTTC. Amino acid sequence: CSVPGQGEYEQYF.

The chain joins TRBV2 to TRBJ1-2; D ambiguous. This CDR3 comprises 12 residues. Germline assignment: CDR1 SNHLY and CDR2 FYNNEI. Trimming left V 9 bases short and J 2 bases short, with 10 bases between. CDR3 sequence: CASLQQNYGYTF. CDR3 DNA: TGTGCCAGTCTACAGCAGAACTATGGCTACACCTTC.

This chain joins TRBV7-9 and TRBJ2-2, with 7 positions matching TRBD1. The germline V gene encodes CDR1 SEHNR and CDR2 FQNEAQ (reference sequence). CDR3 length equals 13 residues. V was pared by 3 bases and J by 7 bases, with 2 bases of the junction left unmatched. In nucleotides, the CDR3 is TGTGCCAGCAGCTTTGACAGGGACGGGGAGCTGTTTTTT. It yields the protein CASSFDRDGELFF. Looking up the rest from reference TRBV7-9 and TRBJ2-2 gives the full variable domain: DTGVSQNPRHKITKRGQNVTFRCDPISEHNRLYWYRQTLGQGPEFLTYFQNEAQLEKSRLLSDRFSAERPKGSFSTLEIQRTEQGDSAMYLCASSFDRDGELFFGEGSRLTVL.

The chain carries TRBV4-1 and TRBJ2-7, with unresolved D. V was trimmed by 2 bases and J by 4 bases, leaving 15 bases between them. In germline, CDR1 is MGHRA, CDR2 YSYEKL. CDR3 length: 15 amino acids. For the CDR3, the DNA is TGCGCCAGCAGCCAAACGCTAGATGTGGGTTACGAGCAGTACTTC. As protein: CASSQTLDVGYEQYF.

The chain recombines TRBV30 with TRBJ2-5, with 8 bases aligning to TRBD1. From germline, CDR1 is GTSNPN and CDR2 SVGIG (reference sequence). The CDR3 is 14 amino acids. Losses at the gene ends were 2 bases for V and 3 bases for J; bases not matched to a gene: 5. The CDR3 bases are TGTGCCTGGAGTCCGGACAGGGTTGAAGAGACCCAGTACTTC. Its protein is CAWSPDRVEETQYF.

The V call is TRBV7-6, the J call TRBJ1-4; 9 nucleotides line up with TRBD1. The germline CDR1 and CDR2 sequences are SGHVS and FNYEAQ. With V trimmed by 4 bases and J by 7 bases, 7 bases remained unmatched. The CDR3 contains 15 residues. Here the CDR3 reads CASSSWTGEVEKLFF. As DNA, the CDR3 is TGTGCCAGCAGCTCCTGGACAGGGGAGGTTGAAAAACTGTTTTTT.

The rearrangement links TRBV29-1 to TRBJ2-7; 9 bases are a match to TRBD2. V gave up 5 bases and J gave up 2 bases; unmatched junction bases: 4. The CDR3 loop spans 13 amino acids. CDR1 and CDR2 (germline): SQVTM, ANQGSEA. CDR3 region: CSVLAGTTYEQYF. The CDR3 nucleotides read TGCAGCGTTCTAGCGGGGACGACCTACGAGCAGTACTTC.

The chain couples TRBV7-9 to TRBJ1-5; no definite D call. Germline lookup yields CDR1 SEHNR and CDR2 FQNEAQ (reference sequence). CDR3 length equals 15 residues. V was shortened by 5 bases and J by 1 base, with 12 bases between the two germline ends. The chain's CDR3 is CASSVRRRSNQPQHF. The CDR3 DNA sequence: TGTGCCAGCAGCGTGAGGCGTCGGAGCAATCAGCCCCAGCATTTT.

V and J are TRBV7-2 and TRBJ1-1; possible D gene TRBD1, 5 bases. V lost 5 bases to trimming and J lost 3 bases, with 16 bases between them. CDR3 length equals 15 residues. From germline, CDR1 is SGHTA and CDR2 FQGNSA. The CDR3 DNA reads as TGTGCCAGCAGCCCCTCTGGGGCGCTGGACACTGAAGCTTTCTTT. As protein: CASSPSGALDTEAFF.

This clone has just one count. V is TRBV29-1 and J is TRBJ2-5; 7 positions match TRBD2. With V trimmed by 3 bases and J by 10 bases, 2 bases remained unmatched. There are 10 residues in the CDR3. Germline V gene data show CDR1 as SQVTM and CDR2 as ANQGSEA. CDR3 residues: CSVEREGQYF. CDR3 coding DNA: TGCAGCGTTGAGAGGGAGGGCCAGTACTTC.

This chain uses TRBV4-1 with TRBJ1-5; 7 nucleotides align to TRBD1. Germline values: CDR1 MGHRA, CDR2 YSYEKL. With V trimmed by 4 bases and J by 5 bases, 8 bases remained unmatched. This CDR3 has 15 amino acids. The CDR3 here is CASSPLRDSDQPQHF. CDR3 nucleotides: TGCGCCAGCAGCCCCCTGAGGGACAGTGATCAGCCCCAGCATTTT.